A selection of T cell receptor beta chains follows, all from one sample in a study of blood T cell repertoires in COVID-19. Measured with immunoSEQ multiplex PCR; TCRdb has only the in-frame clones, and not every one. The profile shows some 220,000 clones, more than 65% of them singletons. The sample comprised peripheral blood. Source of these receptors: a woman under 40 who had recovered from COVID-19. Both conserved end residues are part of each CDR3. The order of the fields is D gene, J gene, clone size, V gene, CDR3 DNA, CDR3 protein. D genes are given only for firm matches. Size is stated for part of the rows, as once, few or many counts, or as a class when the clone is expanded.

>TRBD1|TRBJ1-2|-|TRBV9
TGTGCCAGCAGCGTAGGACAGGGGAACTATGGCTACACCTTC
CASSVGQGNYGYTF
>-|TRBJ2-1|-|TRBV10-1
TGCGCCAGCAGCGAGGCGGGCGGTGGAGGTAGGGAGCAGTTCTTC
CASSEAGGGGREQFF
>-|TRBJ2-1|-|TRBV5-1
TGCGCCAGCAGCTTAGGACAGCGGGGTCGTGGGTTCTTC
CASSLGQRGRGFF
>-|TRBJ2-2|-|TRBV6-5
TGTGCCAGCAGGCCCCCGGGACAAGAGACCGGGGAGCTGTTTTTT
CASRPPGQETGELFF
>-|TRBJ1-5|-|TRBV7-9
TGTGCCAGCAGCGGCCTCGACTTGGGCAATCAGCCCCAGCATTTT
CASSGLDLGNQPQHF
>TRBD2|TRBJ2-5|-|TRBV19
TGTGCCAGTAGTAGGACTAGCGGGAGACAAGAGACCCAGTACTTC
CASSRTSGRQETQYF
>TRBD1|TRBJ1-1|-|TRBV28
TGTGCCAGCAGTTTACCTCCTCCCGGGGACAGGTCACCAATGAACACTGAAGCTTTCTTT
CASSLPPPGDRSPMNTEAFF
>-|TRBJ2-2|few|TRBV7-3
TGTGCCAGCAGCTCCTATGGGGGGTCGAACACCGGGGAGCTGTTTTTT
CASSSYGGSNTGELFF
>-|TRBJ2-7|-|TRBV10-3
TGTGCCATCAGTGAGCAACTCTACGAGCAGTACTTC
CAISEQLYEQYF
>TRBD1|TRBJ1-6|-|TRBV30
TGTGCCTGGGTGGGGACAGGAGATTCACCCCTCCACTTT
CAWVGTGDSPLHF
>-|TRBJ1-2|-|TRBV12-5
TGTGCTAGTGGTTTGAGTCAGGGGATAGGGGGCTACACCTTC
CASGLSQGIGGYTF
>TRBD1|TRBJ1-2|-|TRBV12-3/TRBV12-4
TGTGCCAGCGACCAACAGGGGAGCGGCTACACCTTC
CASDQQGSGYTF
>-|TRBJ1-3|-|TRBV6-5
TGTGCCAGCAGCCTTTCAGACTCTGGAAACACCATATATTTT
CASSLSDSGNTIYF
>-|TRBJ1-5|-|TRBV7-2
TGTGCCAGCACCCGGGTGGGCAATCAGCCCCAGCATTTT
CASTRVGNQPQHF
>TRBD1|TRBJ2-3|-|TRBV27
TGTGCCAGCAGTTTACGTCCAAGTTTGACAGGGGCGGGTGTTACAGATACGCAGTATTTT
CASSLRPSLTGAGVTDTQYF
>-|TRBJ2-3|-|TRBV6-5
TGTGCCAGCAGTTCTTCAAGCGGTAGCACAGATACGCAGTATTTT
CASSSSSGSTDTQYF
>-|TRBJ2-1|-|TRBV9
TGTGCCAGCAGCCCCGCGGGCGCCTCCTACAATGAGCAGTTCTTC
CASSPAGASYNEQFF
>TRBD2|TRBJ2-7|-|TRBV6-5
TGTGCCAGCAGTTACTCGATAGTTAGCGGGAGCTACGAGCAGTACTTC
CASSYSIVSGSYEQYF
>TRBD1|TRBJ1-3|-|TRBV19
TGTGCCAGTAGCCTACAGGGGGCCTCTGGAAACACCATATATTTT
CASSLQGASGNTIYF
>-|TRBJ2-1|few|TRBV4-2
TGTGCCAGCAGCCAAGGGGTGGAGGGCTACAATGAGCAGTTCTTC
CASSQGVEGYNEQFF
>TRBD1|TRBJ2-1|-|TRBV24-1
TGTGCCACCAGTGATCGATGGACAGGAAATGAGCAGTTCTTC
CATSDRWTGNEQFF
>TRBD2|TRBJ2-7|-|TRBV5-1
TGCGCCAGCAGCTTGGGCCCAGCGGGACTAGACTCCTACGAGCAGTACTTC
CASSLGPAGLDSYEQYF
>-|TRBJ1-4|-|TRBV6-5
TGTGCCAGCAGTTCGCCAGGGCGTGCTGAAAAACTGTTTTTT
CASSSPGRAEKLFF
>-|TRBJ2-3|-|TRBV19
TGTGCCAGTTTAGCGGCCACAGATACGCAGTATTTT
CASLAATDTQYF
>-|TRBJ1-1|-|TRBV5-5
TGTGCCAGCAGCTCAGGGTACTACACTGAAGCTTTCTTT
CASSSGYYTEAFF
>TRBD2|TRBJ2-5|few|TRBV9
TGTGCCAGCAGCGTAGGGGGACTAGCGGGACGGGAGACCCAGTACTTC
CASSVGGLAGRETQYF
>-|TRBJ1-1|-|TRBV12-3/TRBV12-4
TGTGCCAGCAGAGTCCAGGGGCACACTGAAGCTTTCTTT
CASRVQGHTEAFF
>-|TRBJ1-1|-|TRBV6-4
TGTGCCAGCAGTCTTCAGGCGAACACTGAAGCTTTCTTT
CASSLQANTEAFF
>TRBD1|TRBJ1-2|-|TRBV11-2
TGTGCCAGCAGCCGGGACAGGGGGGACTATGGCTACACCTTC
CASSRDRGDYGYTF
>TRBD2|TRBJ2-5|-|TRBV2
TGTGCCAGCAGCGGGACTAGCGGGATCCAGACCCAGTACTTC
CASSGTSGIQTQYF
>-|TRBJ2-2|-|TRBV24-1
TGTGCCACCAGTGATCGGACTCTGAACACCGGGGAGCTGTTTTTT
CATSDRTLNTGELFF
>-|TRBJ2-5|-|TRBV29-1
TGCAGCGTTGACTTGCAGGGTTTACAAGAGACCCAGTACTTC
CSVDLQGLQETQYF
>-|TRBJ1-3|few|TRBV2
TGTGCCAGCAGCTTTAGCTCTGGAAACACCATATATTTT
CASSFSSGNTIYF
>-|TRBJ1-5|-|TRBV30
TGTGCCTGGAGTGTACTCGGGGAGGGCCCGTTCAATCAGCCCCAGCATTTT
CAWSVLGEGPFNQPQHF
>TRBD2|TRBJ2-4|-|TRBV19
TGTGCCAGTAGTACCAGCGGGAGCGCCAAAAACATTCAGTACTTC
CASSTSGSAKNIQYF
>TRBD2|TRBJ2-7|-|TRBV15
TGTGCCACCAGCAGAGATCACCCTAGCGGGGTCGCCTACGAGCAGTACTTC
CATSRDHPSGVAYEQYF
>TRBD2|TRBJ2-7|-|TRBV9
TGTGCCAGCAGCGTAGATGAACTAGCGTACTACGAGCAGTACTTC
CASSVDELAYYEQYF
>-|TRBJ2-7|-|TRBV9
TGTGCCAGCAGCGTAGTGGACACGTCCTACGAGCAGTACTTC
CASSVVDTSYEQYF
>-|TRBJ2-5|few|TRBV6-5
TGTGCCAGCAACCCCCTAGAGTTGGCGACCCAGTACTTC
CASNPLELATQYF
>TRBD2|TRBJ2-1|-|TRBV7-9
TGTGCCAGCAGCCCCCGACGGACTAGCGGGGGGTTTGGTTTCTTC
CASSPRRTSGGFGFF
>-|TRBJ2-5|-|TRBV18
TGTGCCAGCTCACCCCGGACAGTGAGGGAGACCCAGTACTTC
CASSPRTVRETQYF
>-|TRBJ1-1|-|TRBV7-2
TGTGCCAGCAGCTTAGTCGACCGCGGAGATGAAGCTTTCTTT
CASSLVDRGDEAFF
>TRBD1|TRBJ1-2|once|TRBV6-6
TGTGCCAGCAGTTACGACGGACAGGGTGCCCTGGTGGTGACCTTC
CASSYDGQGALVVTF
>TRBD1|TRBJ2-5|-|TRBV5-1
TGCGCCAGCAGCCCACAGGGGGTTCAAGAGACCCAGTACTTC
CASSPQGVQETQYF
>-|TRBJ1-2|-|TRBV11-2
TGTGCCAGCAGCTTAGACAGAGGAGGCTACACCTTC
CASSLDRGGYTF
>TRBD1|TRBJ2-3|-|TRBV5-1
TGCGCCAGCAGCTCCGCCCGGACAGGGAGCACAGATACGCAGTATTTT
CASSSARTGSTDTQYF
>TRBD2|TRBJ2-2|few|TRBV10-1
TGCGCCAGCAGTGAACCCGGGACTAAAGACACCGGGGAGCTGTTTTTT
CASSEPGTKDTGELFF
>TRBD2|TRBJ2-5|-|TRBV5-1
TGCGCCAGCAGCTCGATTAGCGGGAGAGAGGGGACCCAGTACTTC
CASSSISGREGTQYF
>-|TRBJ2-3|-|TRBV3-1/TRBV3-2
TGTGCCAGCAGCCCCTGGCCGGGTGATACGCAGTATTTT
CASSPWPGDTQYF
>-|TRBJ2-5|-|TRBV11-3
TGTGCCAGCAGCTCCCGACTAGAACAAGAGACCCAGTACTTC
CASSSRLEQETQYF
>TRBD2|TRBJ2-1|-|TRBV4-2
TGTGCCAGCAGCCAAGAACTAGCGGGTGGTGAGCAGTTCTTC
CASSQELAGGEQFF
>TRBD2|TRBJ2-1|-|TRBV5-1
TGCGCCAGCAGCTTGGAGCGGGAGTGGGACGAGCAGTTCTTC
CASSLEREWDEQFF